The 31 T cell receptor beta chains below come from one sample, sequenced in a study of blood T cell repertoires in COVID-19. Only in-frame clones appear in the TCRdb table, and some are missing; sequencing was by immunoSEQ multiplex PCR. The top ten hold approximately 2.4% of the sample, which has approximately 78,000 clones, just over 90% seen once. The sequenced sample consisted of peripheral blood. These receptors originate from a man aged 45-65 years with COVID-19, enrolled during active disease.

The chain has TRBV16 and TRBJ2-1; TRBD2 agrees at 8 bases. CDR1 is KGHSY and CDR2 is FQNENV in the germline V gene. V shed 4 bases, J shed 6 bases, and the junction held 2 bases outside the gene matches. The CDR3 runs to 13 residues. In DNA form, the CDR3 reads TGTGCCAGCAGCCCCGGGACTAGCAATGAGCAGTTCTTC. It yields the protein CASSPGTSNEQFF. Full variable domain (rest looked up from reference TRBV16 and TRBJ2-1): GEEVAQTPKHLVRGEGQKAKLYCAPIKGHSYVFWYQQVLKNEFKFLISFQNENVFDETGMPKERFSAKCLPNSPCSLEIQATKLEDSAVYFCASSPGTSNEQFFGPGTRLTVL.

The chain uses TRBV19 and TRBJ1-3; D gene uncertain. Trimming shortened V by 6 bases and J by 2 bases, and 11 bases separated the two germline ends. The CDR3 contains 14 residues. Germline CDR1 reads LNHDA; CDR2 reads SQIVND (reference sequence). The CDR3 loop is CASSPGSAGNTIYF. The CDR3 DNA is TGTGCCAGTAGCCCGGGGAGCGCTGGAAACACCATATATTTT.

The CDR3, as DNA: TGTGCCAGCAGCAACAACAGGGAGTTTCATGGCTACACCTTC. This sequence encodes CASSNNREFHGYTF. The V and J genes are TRBV6-2 or TRBV6-3 and TRBJ1-2; perhaps TRBD1 as D (6 bases). The length of the CDR3 is 14 residues. The germline gives CDR1 MNHEY, CDR2 SVGEGT. Trimming stripped 6 bases from V and 6 bases from J, with 17 bases between.

The rearrangement joins TRBV5-1 to TRBJ2-1, with a tentative D call TRBD1 (6 bases). Per the germline V gene, CDR1 is SGHRS and CDR2 is YFSETQ. The CDR3 is 13 residues long. V lost 3 bases to trimming and J lost 10 bases, with 14 bases between them. The chain's CDR3 is CASSSNPGAEQFF. CDR3 DNA: TGCGCCAGCAGCTCCAATCCAGGGGCCGAGCAGTTCTTC.

The CDR3 region is CASSSGNTGELFF. As DNA, the CDR3 is TGTGCCAGCAGCTCGGGGAACACCGGGGAGCTGTTTTTT. The rearrangement uses TRBV5-4 and TRBJ2-2; D unresolved. The germline V and J ends were trimmed by 3 bases and 1 base, with 4 bases remaining between them. The CDR3 has 13 residues. Germline V lookup: CDR1 SGHNT, CDR2 YYREEE (reference sequence). The full variable domain, its missing parts supplied by reference TRBV5-4 and TRBJ2-2, is ETGVTQSPTHLIKTRGQQVTLRCSSQSGHNTVSWYQQALGQGPQFIFQYYREEENGRGNFPPRFSGLQFPNYSSELNVNALELDDSALYLCASSSGNTGELFFGEGSRLTVL.

V and J are TRBV11-1 and TRBJ2-1; the D gene is possibly TRBD1 (6 bases). The CDR3 contains 13 residues. Between the trimmed V and J ends, which lost 5 bases and 1 base, there was a span of 6 bases. Germline V gene sequence: CDR1 SGHAT, CDR2 FQDESV (reference sequence). The CDR3 DNA reads as TGTGCCAGCAGCGGGACATCCTACAATGAGCAGTTCTTC. This sequence encodes CASSGTSYNEQFF.

The V call is TRBV5-1, the J call TRBJ2-6; D unclear. This CDR3 is 13 amino acids long. Trimming cost V 4 bases and J 0 bases, with 2 bases left between them. CDR1 is SGHRS and CDR2 is YFSETQ in the germline V gene. Written as DNA, the CDR3 is TGCGCCAGCAGCCTCTCTGGGGCCAACGTCCTGACTTTC. Its translation: CASSLSGANVLTF.

The V call is TRBV29-1, the J call TRBJ1-2; 9 bases match TRBD1. Germline values: CDR1 SQVTM, CDR2 ANQGSEA. This CDR3 is built from 15 residues. V shed 6 bases, J shed 0 bases, and the junction held 8 bases outside the gene matches. The CDR3 sequence: CSVRTGEMANYGYTF. The CDR3 nucleotides are TGCAGCGTCCGGACAGGGGAAATGGCTAACTATGGCTACACCTTC.

The rearrangement links TRBV7-9 to TRBJ2-7; no clear D gene. Germline CDR1 and CDR2: SEHNR and FQNEAQ (reference sequence). Trimming stripped 1 base from V and 0 bases from J, with 4 bases between. The CDR3 has 13 residues. The CDR3 region is CASSLDSSYEQYF. The CDR3 nucleotides read TGTGCCAGCAGCTTAGACAGCTCCTACGAGCAGTACTTC.

The CDR3 DNA sequence: TGTGCCAGCCGCCCCGCTACAGGGGGCTCGAGCTACACCTTC. Its translation: CASRPATGGSSYTF. The J gene is TRBJ1-2, the V gene TRBV27; 9 bases are shared with TRBD1. Germline CDR1 reads MNHEY; CDR2 reads SMNVEV (reference sequence). The CDR3 covers 14 residues. V shed 8 bases, J shed 9 bases, and the junction held 13 bases outside the gene matches.

The rearrangement links TRBV6-2 or TRBV6-3 to TRBJ2-5, with 10 bases identical to TRBD2. Unmatched junction bases numbered 6, after V lost 0 bases and J lost 2 bases. The V gene's germline CDR1 is MNHEY and CDR2 SVGEGT. The CDR3 has 17 amino acids. The CDR3 DNA is TGTGCCAGCAGTTACTCGGGGACTAGCGCACAACAAGAGACCCAGTACTTC. As protein: CASSYSGTSAQQETQYF.

CDR3 sequence: CASSASGQETQYF. The CDR3 DNA is TGTGCCAGCAGCGCTAGCGGGCAAGAGACCCAGTACTTC. The chain recombines TRBV11-3 with TRBJ2-5; 8 bases map to TRBD2. CDR1 and CDR2 from the germline V gene are SGHNT and YENEEA. This CDR3 comprises 13 residues. After removal of 5 bases from V and 2 bases from J, the junction contained 1 base not matched to a gene.

The chain uses TRBV11-2 and TRBJ1-4; D is possibly TRBD1 (6 bases). The CDR3 sequence is 17 residues long. Trimming cost V 5 bases and J 0 bases, with 16 bases left between them. CDR1 SGHAT and CDR2 FQNNGV come from the germline V gene. CDR3 in amino acids: CASSQPGQLSTNEKLFF. Here the CDR3 DNA reads TGTGCCAGCAGCCAACCTGGACAGCTATCAACTAATGAAAAACTGTTTTTT.

The CDR3 is CARNRNRGGSNEKLFF. CDR3 coding DNA: TGTGCCAGAAATAGGAATCGAGGGGGTTCTAATGAAAAACTGTTTTTT. The chain recombines TRBV5-3 with TRBJ1-4, with D tentatively TRBD1 (6 bases). TRBV5-3 is an ORF; its function is uncertain. The CDR3 totals 16 residues. V lost 6 bases, J lost 3 bases, and 18 bases lay in between.

The chain carries TRBV9 and TRBJ1-6; the match to TRBD1 covers 7 bases. Unmatched junction bases numbered 3, after V lost 1 base and J lost 8 bases. The CDR3 extends over 14 amino acids. From germline, CDR1 is SGDLS and CDR2 YYNGEE. CDR3 sequence: CASSVRQGDSPLHF. The CDR3 DNA is TGTGCCAGCAGCGTAAGACAGGGCGATTCACCCCTCCACTTT.

V is TRBV21-1 and J is TRBJ2-3; no check of the table's D call, TRBD2, against the DNA was made. TRBV21-1 is given as a pseudogene. The CDR3 consists of 13 residues. CDR3 sequence reads: CASSNYSPDTQYF. DNA for the CDR3: TGTGCCAGCAGCAACTATTCACCAGATACGCAGTATTTT.

The chain links TRBV28 to TRBJ2-3; 8 nucleotides agree with TRBD2. This CDR3 has 14 residues. Germline V CDR1 and CDR2: MDHEN, SYDVKM. The CDR3 loop is CASQAGGPTDTQYF. The CDR3 DNA reads as TGTGCAAGCCAGGCGGGAGGCCCCACAGATACGCAGTATTTT.

The chain recombines TRBV4-1 with TRBJ2-1; 7 bases match TRBD1. CDR1 and CDR2 (germline): MGHRA, YSYEKL. Trimming removed 3 bases from V and 8 bases from J; junction bases left unmatched: 13. The CDR3 totals 16 residues. The CDR3 bases are TGCGCCAGCAGCCAGGTAGAAAGGACAGGCGGCCATGAGCAGTTCTTC. Its protein is CASSQVERTGGHEQFF.

This rearrangement joins TRBV3-1 (or the pseudogene TRBV3-2) to TRBJ2-5; 7 nucleotides line up with TRBD1. The germline V gene encodes CDR1 LGHDT and CDR2 YNNKEL (reference sequence). This CDR3 has 14 residues. The V and J ends lost 5 bases and 4 bases, in that order; junction bases with no gene match: 7. The CDR3 DNA follows: TGTGCCAGCAGCAGACAGGGTGAGGCAGAGACCCAGTACTTC. It specifies CASSRQGEAETQYF.

This chain uses TRBV10-2 with TRBJ1-5; possible D gene TRBD1, 5 bases. Germline CDR1 reads WSHSY; CDR2 reads SAAADI. The V end was cut by 10 bases, the J end by 1 base, with 11 bases between. The CDR3 runs to 13 residues. The CDR3 loop reads CATVGGSNQPQHF. CDR3 nucleotide sequence: TGCGCCACCGTCGGGGGGAGCAATCAGCCCCAGCATTTT.

In this sample, this clone turned up once. V is TRBV24-1 and J is TRBJ2-5; TRBD2 agrees at 7 bases. CDR3 length: 15 residues. Germline V CDR1 and CDR2: KGHDR, SFDVKD. V lost 6 bases, J lost 2 bases, and 8 bases stayed unmatched. The CDR3 is CATSPGGDLQETQYF. The DNA of the CDR3 is TGTGCCACCAGTCCTGGGGGGGATTTACAAGAGACCCAGTACTTC.

This chain uses TRBV15 with TRBJ2-1, with TRBD2 matching 15 bases. This CDR3 has 18 residues. Germline lookup yields CDR1 LNHNV and CDR2 YYDKDF (reference sequence). V lost 1 base, J lost 4 bases, and 5 bases stayed unmatched. CDR3 coding DNA: TGTGCCACCAGCAGAGGCGGGACTAGCGGGAGGACTTACAATGAGCAGTTCTTC. This translates into CATSRGGTSGRTYNEQFF.

This chain links TRBV19 with TRBJ2-1, with 14 bases lining up with TRBD2. The CDR3 runs to 19 residues. J was trimmed by 1 base and V by 6 bases; bases with no gene match: 11. Germline V gene data show CDR1 as LNHDA and CDR2 as SQIVND (reference sequence). The CDR3 coding sequence is TGTGCCAGTAGACAATCCGGGACTAGCGGGAGTCGGTCCTACAATGAGCAGTTCTTC. Its protein product is CASRQSGTSGSRSYNEQFF. The variable domain in full, with the rest retrieved from reference TRBV19 and TRBJ2-1, is DGGITQSPKYLFRKEGQNVTLSCEQNLNHDAMYWYRQDPGQGLRLIYYSQIVNDFQKGDIAEGYSVSREKKESFPLTVTSAQKNPTAFYLCASRQSGTSGSRSYNEQFFGPGTRLTVL.

The gene calls are TRBV7-2 and TRBJ2-7; 10 positions match TRBD2. This CDR3 has 16 amino acids. Germline V gene data show CDR1 as SGHTA and CDR2 as FQGNSA. V shed 5 bases, J shed 2 bases, and the junction held 9 bases outside the gene matches. This CDR3 reads CASSTQLAGNAYEQYF. In nucleotides, the CDR3 is TGTGCCAGCAGCACCCAACTAGCGGGAAATGCCTACGAGCAGTACTTC.

The V call is TRBV25-1, the J call TRBJ2-6; D possibly corresponds to TRBD2 (5 bases). Germline V gene lookup returns CDR1 MGHDK and CDR2 SYGVNS. The V and J ends lost 6 bases and 4 bases respectively, with 7 bases between them. This CDR3 contains 13 residues. CDR3 sequence (DNA): TGTGCCAGCAGACCGGGGGGGGCCAACGTCCTGACTTTC. As protein: CASRPGGANVLTF.

The chain has TRBV5-1 and TRBJ1-1, with 10 bases identical to TRBD1. Germline V gene data show CDR1 as SGHRS and CDR2 as YFSETQ. Trimming at V came to 4 bases and at J to 12 bases, leaving 9 bases not matched to a gene. The CDR3 is made up of 13 amino acids. CDR3 residues: CASSLGTGEETFF. CDR3 bases: TGCGCCAGCAGCCTCGGGACAGGGGAGGAAACTTTCTTT. The whole variable domain, filled in from reference TRBV5-1 and TRBJ1-1, reads KAGVTQTPRYLIKTRGQQVTLSCSPISGHRSVSWYQQTPGQGLQFLFEYFSETQRNKGNFPGRFSGRQFSNSRSEMNVSTLELGDSALYLCASSLGTGEETFFGQGTRLTVV.

The rearrangement joins TRBV6-4 to TRBJ2-7; D gene uncertain. Germline CDR1 and CDR2: MRHNA and SNTAGT. V was shortened by 2 bases and J by 3 bases, with 14 bases between the two germline ends. There are 15 residues in the CDR3. In DNA form, the CDR3 reads TGTGCCAGCAGTGACAACGGCAGGTACCTCTACGAGCAGTACGTC. This codes for CASSDNGRYLYEQYV.

This sequence joins TRBV14 and TRBJ2-3, with 8 bases identical to TRBD2. Trimming at V came to 2 bases and at J to 5 bases, leaving 6 bases not matched to a gene. This CDR3 has 15 amino acids. Germline CDR1 SGHDN, CDR2 FVKESK. In DNA form, the CDR3 reads TGTGCCAGCAGCCAACCGGGACTAGGGAGAGATACGCAGTATTTT. Amino acids: CASSQPGLGRDTQYF.

The table lists this clone with a count of one. The J gene is TRBJ1-2, the V gene TRBV10-1; unclear D gene. CDR1 is WNHNN, CDR2 SYGVQD, per germline (reference sequence). V gave up 0 bases and J gave up 6 bases, with 8 bases separating them. This CDR3 contains 13 residues. CDR3 sequence reads: CASSESSGNGYTF. For the CDR3, the DNA is TGCGCCAGCAGTGAGTCGTCGGGGAATGGCTACACCTTC.

J is TRBJ2-6 and V is TRBV2, with TRBD1 identical over 7 bases. Germline CDR1 SNHLY, CDR2 FYNNEI. The CDR3 sequence is 14 residues long. V dropped 9 bases and J dropped 2; count of bases not matched to a gene: 4. The CDR3: CARQQGPGANVLTF. DNA of the CDR3: TGTGCCAGACAACAGGGGCCTGGGGCCAACGTCCTGACTTTC.

This chain links TRBV6-6 with TRBJ2-5; 14 nucleotides align to TRBD2. Germline CDR1 MNHNY, CDR2 SVGAGI (reference sequence). With V trimmed by 5 bases and J by 5 bases, 16 bases remained unmatched. There are 19 residues in the CDR3. The CDR3 loop is CASSRSSPGLAGVGETQYF. CDR3 DNA sequence: TGTGCCAGCAGTCGATCCTCACCGGGACTAGCGGGAGTCGGGGAGACCCAGTACTTC.